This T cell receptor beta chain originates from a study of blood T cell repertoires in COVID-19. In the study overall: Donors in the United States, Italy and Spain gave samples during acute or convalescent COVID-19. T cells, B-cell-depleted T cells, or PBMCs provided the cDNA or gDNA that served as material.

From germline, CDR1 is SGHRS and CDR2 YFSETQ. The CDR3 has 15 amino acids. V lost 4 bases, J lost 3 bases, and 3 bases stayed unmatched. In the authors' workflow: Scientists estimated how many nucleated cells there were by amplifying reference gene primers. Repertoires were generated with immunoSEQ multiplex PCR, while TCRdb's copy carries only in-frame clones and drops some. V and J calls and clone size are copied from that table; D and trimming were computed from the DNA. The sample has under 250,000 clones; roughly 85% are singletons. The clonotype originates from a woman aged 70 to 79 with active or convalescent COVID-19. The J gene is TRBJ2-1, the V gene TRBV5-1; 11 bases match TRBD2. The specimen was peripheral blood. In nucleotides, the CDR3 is TGCGCCAGCAGCGTTAGCGGGGGGGACTACAATGAGCAGTTCTTC. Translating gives CASSVSGGDYNEQFF.